The present TCR beta chain was sequenced within a study of OX40 agonist ivuxolimab in advanced cancers. TCRdb's copy holds only in-frame clones and misses some; the assay was immunoSEQ multiplex PCR. The sample carries about 40,000 clones, about nine tenths recorded once. Study-wide results and limits: Specificity for antigen went undetermined in the expanded peripheral T cells.

This CDR3 contains 15 residues. Trimming at V came to 7 bases and at J to 5 bases, leaving 13 bases not matched to a gene. Germline V gene sequence: CDR1 MNHEY, CDR2 SMNVEV (reference sequence). Remarks on this clone: Its matching antigen is unknown.

The source is an adult with an advanced solid tumor such as melanoma, head and neck, liver or kidney cancer. The input for sequencing was CD4+ or CD8+ T cells sorted from blood, taken in a trial of the OX40 agonist ivuxolimab. The rearrangement links TRBV27 to TRBJ2-5; TRBD2 matches 7 bases. DNA for the CDR3: TGTGCCAGCACCAGCGGGACCAGCAAGGGGGAGACCCAGTACTTC. It encodes CASTSGTSKGETQYF.